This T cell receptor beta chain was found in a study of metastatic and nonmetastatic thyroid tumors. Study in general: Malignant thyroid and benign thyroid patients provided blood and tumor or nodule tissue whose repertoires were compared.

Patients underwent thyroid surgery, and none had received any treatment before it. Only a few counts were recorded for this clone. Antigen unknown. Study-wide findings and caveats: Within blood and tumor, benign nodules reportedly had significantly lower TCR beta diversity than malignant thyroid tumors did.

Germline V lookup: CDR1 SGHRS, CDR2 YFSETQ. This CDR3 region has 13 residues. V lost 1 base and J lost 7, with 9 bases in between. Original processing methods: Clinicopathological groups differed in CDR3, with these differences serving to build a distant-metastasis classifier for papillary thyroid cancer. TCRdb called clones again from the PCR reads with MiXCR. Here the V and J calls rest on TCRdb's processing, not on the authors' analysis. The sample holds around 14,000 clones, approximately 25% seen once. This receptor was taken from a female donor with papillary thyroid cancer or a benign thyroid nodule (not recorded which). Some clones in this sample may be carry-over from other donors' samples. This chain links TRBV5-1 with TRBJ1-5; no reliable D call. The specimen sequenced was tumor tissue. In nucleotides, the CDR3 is TGCGCCAGCAGCTTGTCGGGAGACCAGCCCCAGCATTTT. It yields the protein CASSLSGDQPQHF.